This TCR beta chain comes out of a study of blood T cell repertoires in COVID-19. Study-wide background: The United States, Italy and Spain provided the acute and convalescent COVID-19 samples.

The germline gives CDR1 LGHNT, CDR2 FRNRAP. CDR3 length: 13 amino acids. V was trimmed by 6 bases and J by 8 bases, leaving 16 bases between them. Authors' methods: How many nucleated cells were present was estimated from reference gene primer amplification. Some clones are missing from TCRdb's copy, which holds only in-frame ones; the method was immunoSEQ multiplex PCR. That table gives V, J and clone size, and the DNA gave D and trimming. The sample lists some 210,000 clones, about four fifths occurring once. The origin of this receptor is a woman aged 70-85 years with active or convalescent COVID-19. J is TRBJ1-1 and V is TRBV12-5; a weak D match, TRBD1 (6 bases). The sequenced sample consisted of peripheral blood. CDR3 sequence reads: CASGSDRLREAFF. CDR3 coding DNA: TGTGCTAGTGGGTCAGACAGGTTAAGGGAAGCTTTCTTT.